This passage covers 20 T cell receptor beta chains from one sample sequenced in a study of cytomegalovirus exposure and HLA in healthy donors. Only in-frame clones appear in the TCRdb table, and some are missing; sequencing was by immunoSEQ multiplex PCR. The sample gives 150,000 to 200,000 clones, around 92% of which show up once; approximately 10% is in the top ten. The source material was PBMCs. The source of these receptors is a woman aged 18 to 35 in good health and CMV-seropositive.

This sequence joins TRBV2 and TRBJ2-7, with a possible D match to TRBD2 (6 bases). This CDR3 has 12 residues. The germline gives CDR1 SNHLY, CDR2 FYNNEI. V gave up 8 bases and J gave up 4 bases, with 12 bases separating them. CDR3 region: CASRGGSYEQYF. As DNA, the CDR3 is TGTGCCAGCCGGGGAGGATCGTACGAGCAGTACTTC.

V usage is TRBV5-4 and J usage is TRBJ2-7, with TRBD1 matching 9 bases. The length of the CDR3 is 16 residues. CDR1 and CDR2 from the germline V gene are SGHNT and YYREEE (reference sequence). V trimming: 5 bases; J trimming: 5 bases; junction bases outside the gene matches: 14. CDR3 bases: TGTGCCAGCAGATCTAGAGGGACAGGGTTCTACGACGAGCAGTACTTC. Residues: CASRSRGTGFYDEQYF.

This rearrangement joins TRBV7-9 to TRBJ2-1; the match to TRBD2 covers 7 bases. The V and J ends lost 1 base and 6 bases, in that order; junction bases with no gene match: 3. The CDR3 length is 14 residues. Per the germline V gene, CDR1 is SEHNR and CDR2 is FQNEAQ (reference sequence). CDR3: CASSLEAGLNEQFF. DNA of the CDR3: TGTGCCAGCAGCTTAGAAGCGGGACTCAATGAGCAGTTCTTC.

The genes are TRBV11-2 and TRBJ2-5; 9 nucleotides line up with TRBD2. Germline CDR1 SGHAT, CDR2 FQNNGV. The junction had 8 bases not matched to a gene; V was cut back by 3 bases and J by 3 bases. CDR3 length: 16 residues. CDR3 region: CASSFRLAGQEETQYF. CDR3 DNA: TGTGCCAGCAGCTTTCGTCTAGCGGGACAAGAAGAGACCCAGTACTTC.

This clone occurred once. The chain couples TRBV2 to TRBJ2-1, with D possibly matching TRBD1 (6 bases). V lost 6 bases and J 3 bases, leaving 12 bases between the germline ends. Germline V gives CDR1 SNHLY, CDR2 FYNNEI. The CDR3 is 14 residues long. The DNA of the CDR3 is TGTGCCAGCAGGAAGGCAGGGGACTACAATGAGCAGTTCTTC. It specifies CASRKAGDYNEQFF.

The chain recombines TRBV7-6 with TRBJ2-1, with D possibly matching TRBD2 (6 bases). CDR3 length: 14 amino acids. The germline V gene has CDR1 SGHVS and CDR2 FNYEAQ. Trimming left V 1 base short and J 9 bases short, with 13 bases between. CDR3: CASSLVAAAGEQFF. CDR3 nucleotide sequence: TGTGCCAGCAGCTTAGTAGCGGCAGCTGGTGAGCAGTTCTTC.

This chain joins TRBV5-1 and TRBJ1-1, with 8 bases that match TRBD1. Germline values: CDR1 SGHRS, CDR2 YFSETQ. This CDR3 comprises 17 residues. After removal of 4 bases from V and 2 bases from J, the junction contained 13 bases not matched to a gene. The CDR3 DNA sequence: TGCGCCAGCAGCCCGCAAGGACAGGGAGGGTTTAACACTGAAGCTTTCTTT. Residues: CASSPQGQGGFNTEAFF.

The rearrangement links TRBV5-4 to TRBJ2-1, with 10 bases identical to TRBD2. Trimming cost V 3 bases and J 9 bases; bases outside gene matches: 6. Germline CDR1 is SGHNT and CDR2 is YYREEE (reference sequence). CDR3 length equals 14 residues. CDR3 DNA sequence: TGTGCCAGCAGCTCCCACACTAGCGGGACTGAGCAGTTCTTC. This translates into CASSSHTSGTEQFF.

This clone was seen only a few times. The V and J genes are TRBV2 and TRBJ1-1; no firm D call. CDR1 and CDR2 from the germline V gene are SNHLY and FYNNEI. V was clipped by 7 bases and J by 7 bases, with 13 bases between them. The CDR3 totals 12 residues. Here the CDR3 DNA reads TGTGCCAGCAATGATGAGTTGATTGAAGCTTTCTTT. Translation: CASNDELIEAFF.

This sequence joins TRBV4-2 and TRBJ2-1; 7 bases are shared with TRBD2. Germline CDR1 and CDR2: LGHNA and YNFKEQ. This CDR3 comprises 16 residues. J was trimmed by 7 bases and V by 0 bases; bases with no gene match: 9. CDR3 region: CASSQDMEGGGNEQFF. The CDR3, as DNA: TGTGCCAGCAGCCAAGATATGGAGGGCGGGGGAAATGAGCAGTTCTTC.

The chain links TRBV5-1 to TRBJ2-2; 9 nucleotides align to TRBD1. The CDR3 contains 15 residues. V gave up 3 bases and J gave up 5 bases; unmatched junction bases: 5. CDR1 is SGHRS, CDR2 YFSETQ, per germline. CDR3 amino acids: CASSSGQGRTGELFF. For the CDR3, the DNA is TGCGCCAGCAGCTCTGGACAGGGGAGGACCGGGGAGCTGTTTTTT. The full variable domain, with the rest looked up from reference TRBV5-1 and TRBJ2-2, is KAGVTQTPRYLIKTRGQQVTLSCSPISGHRSVSWYQQTPGQGLQFLFEYFSETQRNKGNFPGRFSGRQFSNSRSEMNVSTLELGDSALYLCASSSGQGRTGELFFGEGSRLTVL.

The chain couples TRBV7-3 to TRBJ2-1; D ambiguous. Germline assignment: CDR1 SGHTA and CDR2 FQGTGA. V dropped 4 bases and J dropped 5 bases, with 9 bases sitting between them. CDR3 length equals 13 residues. The CDR3 here is CASSSLRNNEQFF. The CDR3 bases are TGTGCCAGCAGCTCCCTAAGAAACAATGAGCAGTTCTTC.

The V and J genes are TRBV6-5 and TRBJ2-2; 7 nucleotides match TRBD1. The CDR3 consists of 15 residues. CDR1 and CDR2 (germline): MNHEY, SVGAGI. Losses at the gene ends were 7 bases for V and 6 bases for J; bases not matched to a gene: 11. As DNA, the CDR3 is TGTGCCAGCATGGACCGGCAGGGGGATCCCGGGGAGCTGTTTTTT. Amino acids: CASMDRQGDPGELFF.

The CDR3: CASSADGAPGYYEQYF. The CDR3 DNA is TGTGCCAGCAGCGCCGACGGAGCCCCTGGATACTACGAGCAGTACTTC. The chain combines TRBV11-3 with TRBJ2-7; no clear D gene. This CDR3 has 16 amino acids. Germline V gene data show CDR1 as SGHNT and CDR2 as YENEEA. The V gene lost 5 bases and the J gene lost 3 bases, with 20 bases spanning the gap.

The rearrangement uses TRBV10-3 and TRBJ1-2; D is ambiguous. The CDR3 runs to 17 residues. CDR1 ENHRY and CDR2 SYGVKD come from the germline V gene. The V gene lost 7 bases and the J gene lost 0 bases, with 21 bases spanning the gap. The CDR3 nucleotides read TGTGCCATCACCGAGGGAGGAGGGCCACTAGCTAACTATGGCTACACCTTC. It encodes CAITEGGGPLANYGYTF.

The chain has TRBV4-2 and TRBJ1-5; maybe TRBD1 (5 bases). This CDR3 has 14 amino acids. V lost 1 base and J lost 5, with 9 bases in between. Germline V gene data show CDR1 as LGHNA and CDR2 as YNFKEQ. The CDR3 region is CASSQGGADQPQHF. CDR3 sequence (DNA): TGTGCCAGCAGCCAAGGGGGCGCCGATCAGCCCCAGCATTTT.

The chain couples TRBV19 to TRBJ2-7; 9 positions agree with TRBD1. From germline, CDR1 is LNHDA and CDR2 SQIVND (reference sequence). This CDR3 contains 17 residues. The trim removed 6 bases at V and 2 bases at J, leaving 14 bases unmatched. The CDR3 is CASSSGTGSVITYEQYF. Written as DNA, the CDR3 is TGTGCCAGTAGCTCCGGGACAGGGTCTGTTATAACCTACGAGCAGTACTTC.

The chain carries TRBV28 and TRBJ1-1, with D unresolved. Germline V gene sequence: CDR1 MDHEN, CDR2 SYDVKM. CDR3 length: 14 amino acids. Trimming removed 8 bases from V and 3 bases from J, with 16 bases in between. The CDR3 spells CASGRGGLDTEAFF. CDR3 nucleotide sequence: TGTGCCAGCGGGAGAGGAGGATTGGACACTGAAGCTTTCTTT.

The V call is TRBV6-5, the J call TRBJ2-3; the match to TRBD2 covers 9 bases. CDR1 and CDR2 from the germline V gene are MNHEY and SVGAGI. There are 14 residues in the CDR3. V lost 6 bases and J lost 5; bases outside the gene matches: 6. The CDR3, as DNA: TGTGCCAGCAGCGCAGCGGGAGGAGTAGATACGCAGTATTTT. As protein: CASSAAGGVDTQYF.

The chain carries TRBV4-2 and TRBJ1-2, with 8 bases that match TRBD1. With 0 bases clipped from V and 1 base from J, the junction kept 4 bases outside the gene matches. This CDR3 spans 16 amino acids. Germline V lookup: CDR1 LGHNA, CDR2 YNFKEQ. CDR3: CASSQEGQVNNYGYTF. The CDR3 DNA sequence: TGTGCCAGCAGCCAAGAGGGACAGGTTAATAACTATGGCTACACCTTC.